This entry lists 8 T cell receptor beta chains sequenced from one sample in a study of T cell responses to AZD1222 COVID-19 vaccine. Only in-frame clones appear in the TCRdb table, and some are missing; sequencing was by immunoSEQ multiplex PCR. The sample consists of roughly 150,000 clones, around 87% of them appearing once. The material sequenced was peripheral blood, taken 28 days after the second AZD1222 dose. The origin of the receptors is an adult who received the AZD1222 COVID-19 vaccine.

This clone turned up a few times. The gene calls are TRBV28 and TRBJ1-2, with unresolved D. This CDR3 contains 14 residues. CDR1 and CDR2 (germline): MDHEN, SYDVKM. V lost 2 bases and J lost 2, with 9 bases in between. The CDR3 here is CASSLAEMNYGYTF. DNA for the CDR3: TGTGCCAGCAGTTTAGCAGAGATGAACTATGGCTACACCTTC.

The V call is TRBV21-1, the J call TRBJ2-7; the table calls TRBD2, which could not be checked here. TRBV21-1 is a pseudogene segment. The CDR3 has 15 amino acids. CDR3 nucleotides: TGTGCCAGCAGCAAAGATGAGGGTTCCTCCTACGAGCAGTACTTC. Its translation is CASSKDEGSSYEQYF.

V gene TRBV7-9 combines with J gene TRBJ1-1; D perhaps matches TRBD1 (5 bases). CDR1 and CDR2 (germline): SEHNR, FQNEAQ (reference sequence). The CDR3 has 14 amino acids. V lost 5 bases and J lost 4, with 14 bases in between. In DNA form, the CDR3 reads TGTGCCAGCAGCACTAGAGGGGAGTCCACTGAAGCTTTCTTT. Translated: CASSTRGESTEAFF.

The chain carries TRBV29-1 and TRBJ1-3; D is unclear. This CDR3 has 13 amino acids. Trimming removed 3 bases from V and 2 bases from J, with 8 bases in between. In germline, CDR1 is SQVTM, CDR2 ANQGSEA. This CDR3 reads CSVELRAGNTIYF. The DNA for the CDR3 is TGCAGCGTTGAGCTCCGGGCTGGAAACACCATATATTTT.

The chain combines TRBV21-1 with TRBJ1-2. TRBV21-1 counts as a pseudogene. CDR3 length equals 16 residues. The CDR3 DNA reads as TGTGCCAGCAGCAAGGGTCTGATCCGGGATAACTATGGCTACACCTTC. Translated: CASSKGLIRDNYGYTF.

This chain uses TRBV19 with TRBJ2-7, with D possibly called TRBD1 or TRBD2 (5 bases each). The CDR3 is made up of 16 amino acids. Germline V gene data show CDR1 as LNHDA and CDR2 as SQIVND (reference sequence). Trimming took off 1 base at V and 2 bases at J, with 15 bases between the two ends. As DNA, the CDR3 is TGTGCCAGTAGTATAGTGGGACCGACGGTTCCCTACGAGCAGTACTTC. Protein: CASSIVGPTVPYEQYF.

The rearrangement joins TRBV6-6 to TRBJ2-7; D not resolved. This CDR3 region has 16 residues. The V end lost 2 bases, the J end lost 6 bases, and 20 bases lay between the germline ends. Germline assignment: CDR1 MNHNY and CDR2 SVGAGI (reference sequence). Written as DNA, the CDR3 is TGTGCCAGCAGTTACCCCCCTACGGCGGCTGCCTCCGAGCAGTACTTC. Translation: CASSYPPTAAASEQYF.

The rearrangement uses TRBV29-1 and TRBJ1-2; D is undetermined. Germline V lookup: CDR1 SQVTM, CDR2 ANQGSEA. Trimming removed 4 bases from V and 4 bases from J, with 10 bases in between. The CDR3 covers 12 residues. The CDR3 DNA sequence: TGCAGCGTTGGAGTGGGAAGCTATGGCTACACCTTC. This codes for CSVGVGSYGYTF. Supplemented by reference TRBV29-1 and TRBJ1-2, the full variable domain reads SAVISQKPSRDICQRGTSLTIQCQVDSQVTMMFWYRQQPGQSLTLIATANQGSEATYESGFVIDKFPISRPNLTFSTLTVSNMSPEDSSIYLCSVGVGSYGYTFGSGTRLTVV.